These 27 T cell receptor beta chains were all obtained from the same sample, sequenced in a study of T cell repertoires in cytomegalovirus infection. TCRdb called the reads again in MiXCR, with one record for every CDR3 protein. The data show hundreds of thousands of distinct CDR3 sequences, roughly 36% seen once. The source material was PBMCs. These receptors were obtained from a human donor in good health (CMV status not recorded). Some clones in this sample may be carry-over from other donors' samples.

This clonotype was seen a few times. The chain links TRBV7-9 to TRBJ2-5; tentatively, D is TRBD2 (6 bases). V lost 5 bases and J 4 bases, leaving 17 bases between the germline ends. The CDR3 sequence is 15 residues long. Germline assignment: CDR1 SEHNR and CDR2 FQNEAQ (reference sequence). The CDR3 loop is CASSPPWRGRETQYF. The CDR3 nucleotides are TGTGCCAGCAGCCCTCCATGGAGGGGTAGAGAGACCCAGTACTTC.

This clonotype was seen only a few times. This sequence joins TRBV7-8 and TRBJ2-5, with unresolved D. The V end was cut by 3 bases, the J end by 1 base, with 12 bases between. Germline V gene sequence: CDR1 SGHVS, CDR2 FQNEAQ. This CDR3 region has 15 residues. CDR3 residues: CASSFNTIPQETQYF. For the CDR3, the DNA is TGTGCCAGCAGCTTCAATACAATTCCCCAAGAGACCCAGTACTTC. The complete variable domain, with remaining parts taken from reference TRBV7-8 and TRBJ2-5, reads GAGVSQSPRYKVAKRGQDVALRCDPISGHVSLFWYQQALGQGPEFLTYFQNEAQLDKSGLPSDRFFAERPEGSVSTLKIQRTQQEDSAVYLCASSFNTIPQETQYFGPGTRLLVL.

This clonotype was seen a few times. J is TRBJ2-3 and V is TRBV10-1, with D possibly TRBD2 on 7 matching bases. Trimming cost V 4 bases and J 4 bases, with 21 bases left between them. CDR3 length: 17 residues. The germline V gene encodes CDR1 WNHNN and CDR2 SYGVQD (reference sequence). CDR3 residues: CASSGGPGTTIPDTQYF. The CDR3 nucleotides are TGCGCCAGCAGTGGGGGGCCGGGGACTACTATTCCAGATACGCAGTATTTT.

This clonotype appeared a few times. The chain has TRBV20-1 and TRBJ1-1; D remains ambiguous. There are 14 residues in the CDR3. Trimming removed 5 bases at V and 1 base at J, with 14 bases between. Germline V gives CDR1 DFQATT, CDR2 SNEGSKA (reference sequence). The CDR3: CSAALGRTNTEAFF. The CDR3 bases are TGCAGTGCTGCCCTCGGGCGGACGAACACTGAAGCTTTCTTT.

This clonotype was seen only a few times. CDR3 protein: CASSEGLTDYYGYTF. The CDR3 bases are TGTGCCAGCAGTGAAGGTTTGACAGATTACTATGGCTACACCTTC. The V gene is TRBV25-1, the J gene TRBJ1-2; tentatively, D is TRBD1 (5 bases). Trimming took off 2 bases at V and 3 bases at J, with 13 bases between the two ends. The CDR3 covers 15 residues. Germline lookup yields CDR1 MGHDK and CDR2 SYGVNS.

This clonotype was detected a few times. The chain has TRBV2 and TRBJ2-7; 7 nucleotides agree with TRBD2. This CDR3 is 15 amino acids long. Trimming cost V 3 bases and J 3 bases; bases outside gene matches: 8. CDR1 SNHLY and CDR2 FYNNEI come from the germline V gene. CDR3 sequence reads: CASSDGLAAVYEQYF. The DNA of the CDR3 is TGTGCCAGCAGTGACGGGCTAGCGGCGGTCTACGAGCAGTACTTC.

V usage is TRBV29-1 and J usage is TRBJ2-1, with D possibly being TRBD1 (6 bases). The germline gives CDR1 SQVTM, CDR2 ANQGSEA. The CDR3 spans 14 residues. The V end lost 8 bases, the J end lost 0 bases, and 14 bases lay between the germline ends. The CDR3 protein is CSQQGSSSYNEQFF. The CDR3, as DNA: TGCAGCCAGCAGGGGTCGAGCTCCTACAATGAGCAGTTCTTC.

This sequence joins TRBV6-6 and TRBJ1-2; D is unclear. In germline, CDR1 is MNHNY, CDR2 SVGAGI (reference sequence). V was trimmed by 0 bases and J by 7 bases, leaving 15 bases between them. The CDR3 length is 15 residues. The CDR3 nucleotides are TGTGCCAGCAGTTACTCGTATTCTACCGGGGTTGGCTACACCTTC. Residues: CASSYSYSTGVGYTF.

The rearrangement links TRBV6-8 to TRBJ2-7, with D possibly matching TRBD2 (7 bases). The V and J ends lost 2 bases and 2 bases respectively, with 10 bases between them. The germline V gene encodes CDR1 MNHGY and CDR2 SAAAGT. This CDR3 region has 14 residues. CDR3 DNA: TGTGCCAGCAGTTACAGGGGGGGGCCCTACGAGCAGTACTTC. Its protein product is CASSYRGGPYEQYF.

The rearrangement joins TRBV20-1 to TRBJ1-2; 7 positions match TRBD1. With 5 bases clipped from V and 3 bases from J, the junction kept 6 bases outside the gene matches. Germline CDR1 DFQATT, CDR2 SNEGSKA (reference sequence). The CDR3 has 13 amino acids. CDR3 sequence: CSAVGGQDYGYTF. The CDR3 DNA reads as TGCAGTGCTGTGGGAGGACAGGACTATGGCTACACCTTC.

This clonotype has ten or more counts. The chain uses TRBV28 and TRBJ1-6, with D hard to call. This CDR3 is 11 amino acids long. Germline CDR1 MDHEN, CDR2 SYDVKM. V was cut by 8 bases and J by 14 bases, with 13 bases left in between. CDR3 DNA: TGTGCCAGCTCTACCCTCTGGTCCCTCCACTTT. Amino acids: CASSTLWSLHF.

The chain uses TRBV15 and TRBJ1-5; 8 bases line up with TRBD1. The germline V gene encodes CDR1 LNHNV and CDR2 YYDKDF (reference sequence). The trim removed 1 base at V and 6 bases at J, leaving 11 bases unmatched. The CDR3 spans 17 residues. CDR3 in amino acids: CATSRGLQTGGSQPQHF. The CDR3 DNA follows: TGTGCCACCAGCAGAGGTTTACAAACAGGGGGAAGTCAGCCCCAGCATTTT.

In its sample, this clonotype was seen a few times. The V and J genes are TRBV12-3 or TRBV12-4 and TRBJ2-1; TRBD2 agrees at 13 bases. This CDR3 spans 17 amino acids. Trimming removed 6 bases from V and 10 bases from J; junction bases left unmatched: 15. CDR3 protein: CASRSSPGLAGQGEQFF. The CDR3 nucleotides are TGTGCCAGCAGATCGTCACCGGGACTAGCGGGGCAGGGGGAGCAGTTCTTC.

The chain carries TRBV29-1 and TRBJ2-1, with 11 bases aligning to TRBD2. Trimming took 7 bases from V and 1 from J; bases not matched to a gene: 6. The CDR3 loop spans 15 amino acids. From germline, CDR1 is SQVTM and CDR2 ANQGSEA. Here the CDR3 DNA reads TGCAGCGCAGAGGGACTAGCGGATTCCTACAATGAGCAGTTCTTC. Amino acid sequence: CSAEGLADSYNEQFF.

To note about this clonotype: At one end the junction does not follow the germline gene, possibly because of a read error. This rearrangement joins TRBV15 to TRBJ1-2; 10 nucleotides agree with TRBD1. Germline CDR1 reads LNHNV; CDR2 reads YYDKDF (reference sequence). The length of the CDR3 is 14 residues. The CDR3 nucleotides are TGTGCCAACAGCAGGGACAGGGGTACCTATGGCTACACCTTC. Residues: CANSRDRGTYGYTF.

The chain recombines TRBV11-2 with TRBJ2-2; no clear D. Germline V lookup: CDR1 SGHAT, CDR2 FQNNGV. Deletions cut 0 bases from V and 7 bases from J, with 9 bases between. The CDR3 consists of 14 residues. CDR3 amino acids: CASSLERKGGELFF. The DNA of the CDR3 is TGTGCCAGCAGCTTAGAGAGGAAGGGCGGGGAGCTGTTTTTT.

The V call is TRBV2, the J call TRBJ2-7; tentatively, D is TRBD1 (5 bases). CDR1 and CDR2 from the germline V gene are SNHLY and FYNNEI. Between the trimmed V and J ends, which lost 8 bases and 1 base, there was a span of 12 bases. This CDR3 comprises 13 residues. The DNA of the CDR3 is TGTGCCAGCGAAGGGGCTACATCCTACGAGCAGTACTTC. The encoded protein is CASEGATSYEQYF.

This clonotype has at least ten counts. V is TRBV28 and J is TRBJ2-7; tentative D call: TRBD1 (7 bases). Germline V gene data show CDR1 as MDHEN and CDR2 as SYDVKM. Trimming took 6 bases from V and 2 from J, leaving 14 bases between them. This CDR3 contains 14 residues. The CDR3, as DNA: TGTGCCAGCAGACCCGCGGGACAGACCTACGAGCAGTACTTC. As protein: CASRPAGQTYEQYF.

This clonotype was seen a handful of times. V gene TRBV4-2 combines with J gene TRBJ2-1; 10 bases align to TRBD2. The J segment lost 9 bases and the V segment lost 0 bases, leaving 11 bases of the junction unmatched. Germline CDR1 is LGHNA and CDR2 is YNFKEQ. There are 17 residues in the CDR3. For the CDR3, the DNA is TGTGCCAGCAGCCAAGATCTTACTAGCGGGACGATGAGTGAGCAGTTCTTC. Amino acids: CASSQDLTSGTMSEQFF.

This rearrangement joins TRBV6-5 to TRBJ1-1; the D is unclear. Trimming stripped 5 bases from V and 11 bases from J, with 12 bases between. The CDR3 is made up of 11 amino acids. The V gene's germline CDR1 is MNHEY and CDR2 SVGAGI. DNA of the CDR3: TGTGCCAGCAGTACATATCTCAGGGCTTTCTTT. It codes for CASSTYLRAFF.

The chain joins TRBV12-3 or TRBV12-4 to TRBJ2-7; D gene ambiguous. Between the trimmed V and J ends, which lost 4 bases and 7 bases, there was a span of 11 bases. CDR3 length: 12 residues. CDR3 bases: TGTGCCAGCAGTTCGGCCGTTCGGGAGCAGTACTTC. Translated: CASSSAVREQYF.

This clonotype occurred a few times. This rearrangement joins TRBV7-6 to TRBJ2-3, with 8 bases lining up with TRBD1. V shed 5 bases and J 3 bases; nucleotides not matched to a gene: 7. The CDR3 contains 15 residues. Germline V lookup: CDR1 SGHVS, CDR2 FNYEAQ. This CDR3 is CASSPQGARTDTQYF. CDR3 DNA sequence: TGTGCCAGCAGCCCTCAGGGGGCTAGGACAGATACGCAGTATTTT. Supplemented by reference TRBV7-6 and TRBJ2-3, the full variable domain reads GAGVSQSPRYKVTKRGQDVALRCDPISGHVSLYWYRQALGQGPEFLTYFNYEAQQDKSGLPNDRFSAERPEGSISTLTIQRTEQRDSAMYRCASSPQGARTDTQYFGPGTRLTVL.

This chain connects TRBV27 to TRBJ1-1; no clear D. Trimming shortened V by 2 bases and J by 0 bases, and 10 bases separated the two germline ends. Germline CDR1 is MNHEY and CDR2 is SMNVEV (reference sequence). CDR3 length equals 15 residues. The CDR3 coding sequence is TGTGCCAGCAGTTTAGGTCCGGGCGTGAACACTGAAGCTTTCTTT. Translating gives CASSLGPGVNTEAFF.

V gene TRBV7-2 combines with J gene TRBJ1-4; D may be TRBD1 (5 bases). The germline V and J ends were trimmed by 4 bases and 0 bases, with 9 bases remaining between them. Looked up from germline, CDR1 is SGHTA and CDR2 is FQGNSA. The CDR3 contains 15 residues. The DNA for the CDR3 is TGTGCCAGCAGCTCTCAGGGAACAACTAATGAAAAACTGTTTTTT. Translating it yields CASSSQGTTNEKLFF.

Concerning this clonotype itself: With a much larger clone just one base away, this may be a read error. The chain links TRBV7-4 to TRBJ2-2; D is unclear. Germline CDR1 is SGHVT and CDR2 is SQSDAQ. This CDR3 comprises 15 residues. CDR3 amino acids: CASGLRRVNTGELFF. DNA of the CDR3: TGTGCCAGCGGCTTAAGACGGGTTAACACCGGGGAGCTGTTTTTT.

This clonotype appeared a few times. This chain links TRBV12-3 or TRBV12-4 with TRBJ1-5, with D possibly matching TRBD1 (5 bases). CDR3 length: 15 residues. Trimming left V 1 base short and J 3 bases short, with 10 bases between. The CDR3 bases are TGTGCCAGCAGTTTAGAACAGGAGGACAATCAGCCCCAGCATTTT. Protein sequence: CASSLEQEDNQPQHF.

The chain is built from TRBV20-1 and TRBJ2-2, with D possibly TRBD2 on 5 matching bases. This CDR3 spans 16 amino acids. With 5 bases removed from V and 1 base from J, the gap between germline ends came to 17 bases. The V gene's germline CDR1 is DFQATT and CDR2 SNEGSKA (reference sequence). CDR3 protein: CSAPRRQALNTGELFF. In nucleotides, the CDR3 is TGCAGTGCTCCGCGGAGGCAGGCGTTGAACACCGGGGAGCTGTTTTTT.